This TCR beta chain was sequenced during a study of T cells in Graves' hyperthyroidism and ophthalmopathy. The CDR3 is 14 amino acids. Losses at the gene ends were 5 bases for V and 10 bases for J; bases not matched to a gene: 7. Germline CDR1 and CDR2: SGHNT and YENEEA. From RNA transcripts, TCR beta CDR3 regions were amplified. A set of HTBI primers served as the primers for a first-round RT-PCR of the TCR CDR3. TCRdb fed the multiplex PCR reads into MiXCR, producing one record per CDR3 protein. The sample holds 700,000 or so distinct CDR3 sequences; around 17% are singletons and the top ten take around 8%. Patients showing uncontrolled infection, other autoimmune disease, pregnancy or lactation were ineligible. Each 10 ml fresh peripheral blood draw supplied the PBMCs.

Sequencing input: blood. This TCR was sampled from a young man with Graves' hyperthyroidism. This sequence joins TRBV11-3 and TRBJ2-1; 11 nucleotides agree with TRBD2. Written as DNA, the CDR3 is TGTGCCAGCAGCGGTCTAGCGGGAGGAGGGGAGCAGTTCTTC. Translating it yields CASSGLAGGGEQFF. The full variable domain, rest sourced from reference TRBV11-3 and TRBJ2-1, is EAGVVQSPRYKIIEKKQPVAFWCNPISGHNTLYWYLQNLGQGPELLIRYENEEAVDDSQLPKDRFSAERLKGVDSTLKIQPAELGDSAVYLCASSGLAGGGEQFFGPGTRLTVL.